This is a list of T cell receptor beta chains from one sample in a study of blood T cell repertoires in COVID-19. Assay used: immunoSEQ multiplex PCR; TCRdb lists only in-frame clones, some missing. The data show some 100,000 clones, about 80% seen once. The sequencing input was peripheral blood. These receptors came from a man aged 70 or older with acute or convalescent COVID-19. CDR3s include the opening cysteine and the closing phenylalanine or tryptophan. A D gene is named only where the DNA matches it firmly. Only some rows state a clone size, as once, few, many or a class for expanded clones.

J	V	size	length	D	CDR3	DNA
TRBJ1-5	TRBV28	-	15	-	CASSLRQVLIGPQHF	TGTGCCAGCAGTTTACGACAGGTCCTAATCGGGCCCCAGCATTTT
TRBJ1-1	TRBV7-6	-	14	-	CASSPGGVNTEAFF	TGTGCCAGCAGCCCCGGCGGAGTGAACACTGAAGCTTTCTTT
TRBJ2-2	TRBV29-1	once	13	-	CSVAPGVPGELFF	TGCAGCGTTGCCCCGGGGGTGCCCGGGGAGCTGTTTTTT
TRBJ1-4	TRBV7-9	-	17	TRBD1	CASSYWTGRKTNEKLFF	TGTGCCAGCAGCTACTGGACAGGGAGGAAAACTAATGAAAAACTGTTTTTT
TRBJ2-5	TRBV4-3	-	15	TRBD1	CASSPRDRAQETQYF	TGCGCCAGCAGCCCCCGGGACAGAGCTCAAGAGACCCAGTACTTC
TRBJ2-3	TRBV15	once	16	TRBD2	CATSRAGLAGADTQYF	TGTGCCACCAGCAGAGCGGGACTAGCGGGAGCAGATACGCAGTATTTT
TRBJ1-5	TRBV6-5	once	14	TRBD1	CASSSTGLGQPQHF	TGTGCCAGCAGCTCGACAGGGTTAGGTCAGCCCCAGCATTTT
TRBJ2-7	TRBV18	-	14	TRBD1	CASSPPTGAREQYF	TGTGCCAGCTCACCACCGACAGGGGCTCGCGAGCAGTACTTC
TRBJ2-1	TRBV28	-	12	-	CASRYLGDEQFF	TGTGCCAGCAGGTACCTAGGGGATGAGCAGTTCTTC
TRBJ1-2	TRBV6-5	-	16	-	CASSYFRDTSNYGYTF	TGTGCCAGCAGTTACTTCCGGGACACCTCTAACTATGGCTACACCTTC
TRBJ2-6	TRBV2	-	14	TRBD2	CASTGGAGANVLTF	TGTGCCAGCACGGGAGGGGCGGGGGCCAACGTCCTGACTTTC
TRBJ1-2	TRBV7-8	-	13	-	CASSLIREGGYTF	TGTGCCAGCAGCTTAATCCGGGAGGGCGGCTACACCTTC
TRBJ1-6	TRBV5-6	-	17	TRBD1	CASSTTTGVSYNSPLHF	TGTGCCAGCAGCACCACGACAGGGGTGTCCTATAATTCACCCCTCCACTTT
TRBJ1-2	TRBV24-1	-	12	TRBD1	CATSETGDGYTF	TGTGCCACCAGTGAGACAGGGGATGGCTACACCTTC
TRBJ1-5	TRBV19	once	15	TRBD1	CASSETGTSNQPQHF	TGTGCCAGTAGTGAGACAGGGACCAGCAATCAGCCCCAGCATTTT
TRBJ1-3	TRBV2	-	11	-	CGGGTGNTIYF	TGCGGGGGGGGCACTGGAAACACCATATATTTT
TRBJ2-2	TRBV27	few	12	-	CASSDSTGELFF	TGTGCCAGCAGCGACAGCACCGGGGAGCTGTTTTTT
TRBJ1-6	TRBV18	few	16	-	CASSLHRQEPNSPLHF	TGTGCCAGCTCACTACATCGACAGGAACCAAATTCACCCCTCCACTTT
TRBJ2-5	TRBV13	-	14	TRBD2	CASSLRDSGETQYF	TGTGCCAGCAGCTTAAGGGATAGCGGGGAGACCCAGTACTTC
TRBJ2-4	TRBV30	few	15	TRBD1	CAWRGGQGSSDIQYF	TGTGCCTGGAGGGGGGGACAGGGATCTTCTGACATTCAGTACTTC
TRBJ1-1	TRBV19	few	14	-	CASSRGLANTEAFF	TGTGCCAGTAGTCGGGGACTTGCGAACACTGAAGCTTTCTTT
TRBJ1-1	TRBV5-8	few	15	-	CASSLPGQRITEAFF	TGTGCCAGCAGCTTACCGGGACAACGAATCACTGAAGCTTTCTTT
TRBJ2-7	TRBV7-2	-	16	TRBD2	CASSLVLAGGGYEQYF	TGTGCCAGCAGCTTAGTTCTAGCGGGGGGTGGGTACGAGCAGTACTTC
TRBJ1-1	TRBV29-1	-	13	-	CSVRALVNTEAFF	TGCAGCGTGAGGGCCTTAGTGAACACTGAAGCTTTCTTT
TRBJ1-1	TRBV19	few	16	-	CATLLSSGSMNTEAFF	TGTGCCACCCTACTCAGCTCGGGATCTATGAACACTGAAGCTTTCTTT
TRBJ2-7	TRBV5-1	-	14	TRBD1	CASSPGQASYEQYF	TGCGCCAGCAGCCCCGGACAGGCCTCCTACGAGCAGTACTTC
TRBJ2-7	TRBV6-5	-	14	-	CASSYSGSAYEQYF	TGTGCCAGCAGTTACTCGGGCAGTGCCTACGAGCAGTACTTC
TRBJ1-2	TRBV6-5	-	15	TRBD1	CASRPGQWGITGYTF	TGTGCCAGCAGGCCGGGACAGTGGGGGATCACGGGCTACACCTTC
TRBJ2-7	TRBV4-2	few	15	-	CASSQAGRQFYEQYF	TGTGCCAGCAGCCAAGCCGGCCGACAGTTCTACGAGCAGTACTTC
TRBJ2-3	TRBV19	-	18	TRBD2	CATKPTSGNSISTDTQYF	TGTGCCACCAAGCCCACTAGCGGGAATTCTATTAGCACAGATACGCAGTATTTT
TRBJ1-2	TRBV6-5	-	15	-	CASSYSPGPVYGYTF	TGTGCCAGCAGTTACTCGCCAGGGCCGGTCTATGGCTACACCTTC
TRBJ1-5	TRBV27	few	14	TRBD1	CASRQGVGNQPQHF	TGTGCCAGCCGACAGGGGGTGGGAAATCAGCCCCAGCATTTT
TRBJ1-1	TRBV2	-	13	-	CASSVIVRTEAFF	TGTGCCAGCAGTGTTATAGTCCGCACTGAAGCTTTCTTT
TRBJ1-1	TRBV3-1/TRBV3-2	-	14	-	CASSQVQGNTEAFF	TGTGCCAGCAGCCAAGTTCAGGGTAACACTGAAGCTTTCTTT
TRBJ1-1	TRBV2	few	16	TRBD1	CASSGRDSLSNTEAFF	TGTGCCAGCAGTGGACGGGACAGCCTTTCGAACACTGAAGCTTTCTTT
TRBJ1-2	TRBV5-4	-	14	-	CASSLDRSSAGYTF	TGTGCCAGCAGCTTAGACAGGTCGTCGGCTGGCTACACCTTC
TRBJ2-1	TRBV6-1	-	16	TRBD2	CASSEPRAGGAAEQFF	TGTGCCAGCAGTGAACCCCGGGCGGGAGGGGCAGCTGAGCAGTTCTTC
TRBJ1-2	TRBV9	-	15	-	CASSLRSNSYDGYTF	TGTGCCAGCAGCCTCCGGTCGAACAGCTACGATGGCTACACCTTC
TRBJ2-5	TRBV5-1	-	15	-	CASSLGEAGRKTQYF	TGCGCCAGCAGCTTGGGCGAGGCGGGGAGAAAGACCCAGTACTTC
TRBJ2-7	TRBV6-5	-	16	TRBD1	CASSYSGTGNPYEQYF	TGTGCCAGCAGTTACTCAGGGACAGGGAATCCCTACGAGCAGTACTTC
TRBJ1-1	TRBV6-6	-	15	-	CASSYSNTALKRAFF	TGTGCCAGCAGTTACTCGAATACGGCCCTGAAGCGAGCTTTCTTT
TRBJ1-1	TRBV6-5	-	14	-	CASSYGGAPTEAFF	TGTGCCAGCAGTTACGGAGGAGCCCCCACTGAAGCTTTCTTT
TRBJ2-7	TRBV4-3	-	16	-	CASSQDRTDPSYEQYF	TGCGCCAGCAGCCAAGATAGGACAGATCCTTCCTACGAGCAGTACTTC
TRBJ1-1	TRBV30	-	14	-	CAWSSGSGNTEAFF	TGTGCCTGGAGTAGTGGCTCGGGGAACACTGAAGCTTTCTTT
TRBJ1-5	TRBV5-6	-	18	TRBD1	CASSHLGTGGEGNQPQHF	TGTGCCAGCAGCCATTTAGGGACAGGGGGCGAGGGCAATCAGCCCCAGCATTTT
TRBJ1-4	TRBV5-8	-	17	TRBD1	CASSALGRGPTNEKLFF	TGTGCCAGCAGCGCCCTCGGCAGGGGGCCAACTAATGAAAAACTGTTTTTT
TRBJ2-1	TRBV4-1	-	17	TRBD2	CASSQEPWTSGAEEQFF	TGCGCCAGCAGCCAAGAGCCGTGGACTAGCGGCGCTGAGGAGCAGTTCTTC
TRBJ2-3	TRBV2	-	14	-	CASSEGHLTDTQYF	TGTGCCAGCAGTGAAGGACACCTCACAGATACGCAGTATTTT
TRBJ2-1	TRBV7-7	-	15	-	CASSLAGPPFDEQFF	TGTGCCAGCAGCTTAGCGGGCCCTCCGTTTGATGAGCAGTTCTTC
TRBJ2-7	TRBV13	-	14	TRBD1	CASSPGQGFYEQYF	TGTGCCAGCAGCCCCGGACAGGGTTTCTACGAGCAGTACTTC